The 15 T cell receptor beta chains below come from one sample, sequenced in a study of siplizumab effects on memory and regulatory T cells. Generated by immunoSEQ multiplex PCR, the TCRdb table keeps only in-frame clones and is missing some. The table records 87,000 or so clones, about 93% of them present only once. The source material was non-Treg CD4+ T cells sorted from blood. These receptor sequences come from a human donor in good health.

The gene calls are TRBV11-1 and TRBJ1-1; D is possibly TRBD1 (6 bases). The CDR3 consists of 15 residues. Germline V gives CDR1 SGHAT, CDR2 FQDESV (reference sequence). V lost 1 base and J 6 bases, leaving 15 bases between the germline ends. CDR3 residues: CASSLGRGRGAEAFF. As DNA, the CDR3 is TGTGCCAGCAGCTTAGGTCGGGGGCGGGGGGCTGAAGCTTTCTTT.

Points on this clone: This same CDR3 is encoded by further DNA sequences in the sample. V and J are TRBV19 and TRBJ1-3; the D gene is possibly TRBD1 (5 bases). Trimming stripped 3 bases from V and 1 base from J, with 10 bases between. CDR1 and CDR2 (germline): LNHDA, SQIVND (reference sequence). CDR3 length equals 15 residues. CDR3 region: CASSIQGSSGNTIYF. CDR3 bases: TGTGCCAGTAGTATTCAGGGAAGTTCTGGAAACACCATATATTTT.

The V gene is TRBV27, the J gene TRBJ1-2; maybe TRBD1 (6 bases). V lost 5 bases and J lost 5, with 24 bases in between. Germline loops: CDR1 MNHEY, CDR2 SMNVEV (reference sequence). CDR3 length equals 17 residues. The CDR3 sequence is CASSPRRTVRGVYGYTF. Here the CDR3 DNA reads TGTGCCAGCAGTCCCCGTCGGACAGTTAGAGGGGTTTATGGCTACACCTTC.

The chain couples TRBV6-1 to TRBJ2-7; no definite D call. Germline CDR1 and CDR2: MNHNS and SASEGT. Trimming removed 0 bases at V and 1 base at J, with 4 bases between. The CDR3 consists of 13 residues. The CDR3 sequence: CASSEAGSYEQYF. For the CDR3, the DNA is TGTGCCAGCAGTGAAGCAGGGTCCTACGAGCAGTACTTC.

This rearrangement joins TRBV7-2 to TRBJ2-7; 7 bases match TRBD2. The CDR3 covers 16 residues. Germline assignment: CDR1 SGHTA and CDR2 FQGNSA. V shed 3 bases, J shed 0 bases, and the junction held 8 bases outside the gene matches. The chain's CDR3 is CASSFSSGTTSYEQYF. CDR3 DNA: TGTGCCAGCAGCTTCTCTAGCGGCACTACCTCCTACGAGCAGTACTTC.

This chain joins TRBV4-2 and TRBJ1-1; D remains unclear. Germline V gene sequence: CDR1 LGHNA, CDR2 YNFKEQ. The V end was cut by 4 bases, the J end by 0 bases, with 6 bases between. The CDR3 is made up of 13 amino acids. CDR3 amino acids: CASSRLMNTEAFF. As DNA, the CDR3 is TGTGCCAGCAGCCGCCTAATGAACACTGAAGCTTTCTTT.

This clone showed up just once. V usage is TRBV7-9 and J usage is TRBJ2-5; D uncertain. Trimming shortened V by 6 bases and J by 4 bases, and 12 bases separated the two germline ends. CDR1 is SEHNR and CDR2 is FQNEAQ in the germline V gene (reference sequence). CDR3 length: 13 amino acids. The DNA of the CDR3 is TGTGCCAGCAGGCTTGTGGGTGGAGAGACCCAGTACTTC. Translating gives CASRLVGGETQYF. Looking up the rest from reference TRBV7-9 and TRBJ2-5 gives the full variable domain: DTGVSQNPRHKITKRGQNVTFRCDPISEHNRLYWYRQTLGQGPEFLTYFQNEAQLEKSRLLSDRFSAERPKGSFSTLEIQRTEQGDSAMYLCASRLVGGETQYFGPGTRLLVL.

This clone appeared once. The chain links TRBV9 to TRBJ1-6; TRBD1 matches 7 bases. CDR1 SGDLS and CDR2 YYNGEE come from the germline V gene. The CDR3 has 15 residues. The ends lost 0 bases at V and 8 bases at J; junction bases unmatched: 5. CDR3 in DNA: TGTGCCAGCAGCGTAGATCTCAGGGGGTATTCACCCCTCCACTTT. Translating gives CASSVDLRGYSPLHF. The full variable domain, with the rest looked up from reference TRBV9 and TRBJ1-6, is DSGVTQTPKHLITATGQRVTLRCSPRSGDLSVYWYQQSLDQGLQFLIQYYNGEERAKGNILERFSAQQFPDLHSELNLSSLELGDSALYFCASSVDLRGYSPLHFGNGTRLTVT.

This rearrangement joins TRBV28 to TRBJ2-1; 10 positions match TRBD2. V trimming: 1 base; J trimming: 3 bases; junction bases outside the gene matches: 3. The CDR3 extends over 16 amino acids. Germline V gene lookup returns CDR1 MDHEN and CDR2 SYDVKM. This CDR3 reads CASSLSSGGIYNEQFF. CDR3 sequence (DNA): TGTGCCAGCAGTTTATCTAGCGGGGGAATCTACAATGAGCAGTTCTTC. Together with reference TRBV28 and TRBJ2-1, the CDR3 gives the full variable domain: DVKVTQSSRYLVKRTGEKVFLECVQDMDHENMFWYRQDPGLGLRLIYFSYDVKMKEKGDIPEGYSVSREKKERFSLILESASTNQTSMYLCASSLSSGGIYNEQFFGPGTRLTVL.

This chain uses TRBV27 with TRBJ2-6; D gene ambiguous. Germline values: CDR1 MNHEY, CDR2 SMNVEV (reference sequence). This CDR3 region has 16 residues. V was cut by 0 bases and J by 4 bases, with 10 bases left in between. The CDR3 region is CASSLSSALGANVLTF. CDR3 coding DNA: TGTGCCAGCAGTTTATCGTCCGCGCTCGGGGCCAACGTCCTGACTTTC.

The chain joins TRBV6-5 to TRBJ2-5; no reliable D call. The CDR3 contains 11 residues. CDR1 is MNHEY, CDR2 SVGAGI, per germline. V was shortened by 5 bases and J by 2 bases, with 3 bases between the two germline ends. In DNA form, the CDR3 reads TGTGCCAGCAGTACACAAGAGACCCAGTACTTC. Translated, it gives CASSTQETQYF.

The sample holds a few counts of this clone. V is TRBV28 and J is TRBJ1-2; D may be TRBD1 (6 bases). This CDR3 contains 14 residues. The V gene's germline CDR1 is MDHEN and CDR2 SYDVKM. Trimming shortened V by 8 bases and J by 8 bases, and 21 bases separated the two germline ends. CDR3 in DNA: TGTGCCAGCGCCAGTGGGGGCGCGGTAGAAGGCTACACCTTC. The encoded protein is CASASGGAVEGYTF.

With respect to this clone: A junction boundary mismatches the germline segment, possibly from a read error. The rearrangement joins TRBV19 to TRBJ1-5; 9 bases map to TRBD1. Per the germline V gene, CDR1 is LNHDA and CDR2 is SQIVND (reference sequence). The CDR3 extends over 13 amino acids. The CDR3 DNA reads TGTGCCAGTAGCGGGGGACAGGGCTTGGGGAAACGTTTT. It is translated as CASSGGQGLGKRF.

The chain combines TRBV27 with TRBJ2-2; no reliable D call. CDR1 is MNHEY and CDR2 is SMNVEV in the germline V gene (reference sequence). V was clipped by 2 bases and J by 5 bases, with 15 bases between them. There are 16 residues in the CDR3. The CDR3 is CASSLVGRVRTGELFF. In DNA, the CDR3 is TGTGCCAGCAGTTTAGTCGGGCGAGTTCGAACCGGGGAGCTGTTTTTT.

This clone was seen only once. The chain recombines TRBV15 with TRBJ2-7; 12 bases map to TRBD2. J lost 5 bases, V lost 0 bases, and 8 bases had no gene match. Germline values: CDR1 LNHNV, CDR2 YYDKDF (reference sequence). The length of the CDR3 is 17 residues. In DNA, the CDR3 is TGTGCCACCAGCAGAGAATTTTCTAGCGGGAGGGCCAACGAGCAGTACTTC. Translation: CATSREFSSGRANEQYF.